A selection of T cell receptor beta chains follows, all from one sample in a study of OX40 agonist ivuxolimab in advanced cancers. Sequencing was performed with immunoSEQ multiplex PCR; in TCRdb, only in-frame clones are kept and a portion is missing. This sample carries 55,000 to 70,000 clones, roughly 85% of them seen once, and the ten largest clones take around 0.9%. Sequencing was performed on CD4+ or CD8+ T cells sorted from blood, taken in a trial of the OX40 agonist ivuxolimab. All receptors come from an adult with an advanced solid tumor such as melanoma, head and neck, liver or kidney cancer. The CDR3 runs from the conserved cysteine through the conserved F or W. The D gene is left open where the match is weak. The size entry is marked missing in some rows and otherwise reads once, few, many or a size class.

TGTGCCACCAGGAGAAGGGGGGGGACTCCTCAAGAGACCCAGTACTTC CATRRRGGTPQETQYF NA TRBJ2-5 NA 16 TRBV15
TGTGCCAGCAGCTTAGTCGGCGGACCCTACACCGGGGAGCTGTTTTTT CASSLVGGPYTGELFF NA TRBJ2-2 NA 16 TRBV7-2
TGTGCCAGCAGTTACTCGACACAGGTCTACAATCAGCCCCAGCATTTT CASSYSTQVYNQPQHF NA TRBJ1-5 NA 16 TRBV6-5
TGTGCCAGCAGCCACGGACTGAGCGAGCAGTACTTC CASSHGLSEQYF NA TRBJ2-7 NA 12 TRBV7-9
TGCAGCGTTGAAGGGGGGTTCGGTGGGAGGACCTACGAGCAGTACTTC CSVEGGFGGRTYEQYF NA TRBJ2-7 NA 16 TRBV29-1
TGTGCCAGCACCCTGGGGACAGCCTCCTACGAGCAGTACTTC CASTLGTASYEQYF TRBD1 TRBJ2-7 NA 14 TRBV7-9
TGTGCCAGCAGCTTTGTCGGGAGCAATCAGCCCCAGCATTTT CASSFVGSNQPQHF NA TRBJ1-5 NA 14 TRBV5-6
TGTGCCAGCAGCTTATCTAGCGGGGGGGCCGGGGCCAAAAACATTCAGTACTTC CASSLSSGGAGAKNIQYF TRBD2 TRBJ2-4 NA 18 TRBV5-4
TGTGCCAGCAGCTTAGGAGGCGGGGGCTTCGTCTATGGCTACACCTTC CASSLGGGGFVYGYTF NA TRBJ1-2 NA 16 TRBV7-8
TGTGCCAGCAGCCGCGCCGACATAGCCAAAAACATTCAGTACTTC CASSRADIAKNIQYF NA TRBJ2-4 NA 15 TRBV27
TGCGCCAGCAGTCAATCGGAGGGGGAGGGAGGTACTAACTATGGCTACACCTTC CASSQSEGEGGTNYGYTF NA TRBJ1-2 NA 18 TRBV23-1
TGTGCCAGCAGCCAGGGACTAGCGGATCAGAGAGATACGCAGTATTTT CASSQGLADQRDTQYF TRBD2 TRBJ2-3 NA 16 TRBV7-3
TGTGCCAGCAGCGTAGGGATCATGGCTAGCGGGAGGGCTTGGAATGAGCAGTTCTTC CASSVGIMASGRAWNEQFF TRBD2 TRBJ2-1 NA 19 TRBV9
TGCGCCAGCAGCCCCCTAAGGACAGAGTACGAGCAGTACTTC CASSPLRTEYEQYF NA TRBJ2-7 NA 14 TRBV5-1
TGTGCCAGCAGCCGGGACAGGGTCTACGAGCAGTACTTC CASSRDRVYEQYF TRBD1 TRBJ2-7 NA 13 TRBV14
TGTGCCTGGAGTTCTGTGGGATTCGGATTAGGAGAGACCCAGTACTTC CAWSSVGFGLGETQYF NA TRBJ2-5 NA 16 TRBV30
TGTGCCAGCAGAGTCACAGGGGACAGCAATCAGCCCCAGCATTTT CASRVTGDSNQPQHF TRBD1 TRBJ1-5 NA 15 TRBV6-1
TGTGCCAGCAGCAAAGTCCGTTCAGCCCGCGTATCTGGGAATCAAGAGACCCAGTACTTC CASSKVRSARVSGNQETQYF NA TRBJ2-5 NA 20 TRBV21-1
TGTGCCAGCAGCCCCGGGACTTCTGGAAACACCATATATTTT CASSPGTSGNTIYF NA TRBJ1-3 NA 14 TRBV5-5
TGTGCCATCAGTGTAAGGGGGCGAAATACGGAGACCCAGTACTTC CAISVRGRNTETQYF TRBD1 TRBJ2-5 NA 15 TRBV10-3
TGTGCCTGGACGTCGAACTTCGAGCAGTACTTC CAWTSNFEQYF NA TRBJ2-7 NA 11 TRBV30
TGTGCCAGCAGGACCGGTACACTGCGTCTGGGCTATGGCTACACCTTC CASRTGTLRLGYGYTF NA TRBJ1-2 NA 16 TRBV2
TGTGCCAACCGGAGGGCGGAAAACATTCAGTACTTC CANRRAENIQYF NA TRBJ2-4 NA 12 TRBV2
TGTGCCAGCAGCGTAGGGAACACTAATGAAAAACTGTTTTTT CASSVGNTNEKLFF NA TRBJ1-4 NA 14 TRBV9
TGTGCCTGGAGGAGATGGACAGGGGGCCTAGCGGACTCCTACGAGCAGTACTTC CAWRRWTGGLADSYEQYF TRBD1 TRBJ2-7 NA 18 TRBV30
TGTGCCAGCAGGAGGGACTTTATATCTGGGGCCAACGTCCTGACTTTC CASRRDFISGANVLTF NA TRBJ2-6 NA 16 TRBV5-6
TGTGCCAGCAGCAATACGGGGACCTCCGAGACCCAGTACTTC CASSNTGTSETQYF NA TRBJ2-5 NA 14 TRBV7-3
TGTGCCAGCTCACCTCGGGACGGCTCTAGAGGGAACACCATATATTTT CASSPRDGSRGNTIYF NA TRBJ1-3 once 16 TRBV18
TGTGCCAGCAGTAAAAGAACAGGGACCTACAATGAGCAGTTCTTC CASSKRTGTYNEQFF NA TRBJ2-1 NA 15 TRBV6-4
TGTGCCAGTAGGGTCGACCCTAGCACAGATACGCAGTATTTT CASRVDPSTDTQYF NA TRBJ2-3 NA 14 TRBV19
TGTGAGGACAGCCAGGAATACGAGCAGTACTTC CEDSQEYEQYF NA TRBJ2-7 NA 11 TRBV6-5
TGTGCCAGCAGCTTACTCTTGGGGGGGTCGAGGACCGGGGAGCTGTTTTTT CASSLLLGGSRTGELFF TRBD2 TRBJ2-2 NA 17 TRBV7-7
TGTGCCAGTAGTCCCACAAGCGGGAGGGGCACAGATACGCAGTATTTT CASSPTSGRGTDTQYF TRBD2 TRBJ2-3 NA 16 TRBV19
TGTGCCAGCAGCCAGGGGGCGGGTTACAATGAGCAGTTCTTC CASSQGAGYNEQFF TRBD1 TRBJ2-1 NA 14 TRBV6-1
TGTGCCAGCAGTTTAGGAGGGTCCAATCAGCCCCAGCATTTT CASSLGGSNQPQHF NA TRBJ1-5 NA 14 TRBV28
TGTGCCACCAGCAGAGAATCCACATTCAGCAGGGCTAATAACTATGGCTACACCTTC CATSRESTFSRANNYGYTF NA TRBJ1-2 few 19 TRBV15
TGTGCCAGCAGCCCGGGGGGGGCCCAAGAGACCCAGTACTTC CASSPGGAQETQYF TRBD2 TRBJ2-5 NA 14 TRBV11-3
TGTGCCAGCAGCGTCACTAATGAAGGGGATACGCAGTATTTT CASSVTNEGDTQYF NA TRBJ2-3 few 14 TRBV9
TGTGCCAGCAGTGAGATGGCAGCCTCCGCTGAGCAGTTCTTC CASSEMAASAEQFF NA TRBJ2-1 once 14 TRBV6-1
TGTGCCAGCAGTACTAGTGGAATCAACCCTGGCGATGAGCAGTTCTTC CASSTSGINPGDEQFF NA TRBJ2-1 NA 16 TRBV6-8
TGCAGTGCTAGAGTCGAGGATGAGCAGTTCTTC CSARVEDEQFF NA TRBJ2-1 NA 11 TRBV20-1
TGCGCCAGCAGCTCTGGGACAGGGAGGAGAAACACCATATATTTT CASSSGTGRRNTIYF TRBD1 TRBJ1-3 NA 15 TRBV5-1
TGTGCCAGCAGGGGATACAGGACTAGCGGGAGTCGGAGGGGGGAGACCCAGTACTTC CASRGYRTSGSRRGETQYF TRBD2 TRBJ2-5 few 19 TRBV2
TGCGCCAGCAGCAATCCTACGGGGGGCTCTGGAAACACCATATATTTT CASSNPTGGSGNTIYF NA TRBJ1-3 few 16 TRBV4-1
TGTGCCAGCAGCGCCCGGACTAGCGGGAGGTACGAGCAGTACTTC CASSARTSGRYEQYF TRBD2 TRBJ2-7 NA 15 TRBV7-9
TGTGCCAGCAGCCCCGGGCGGGGTCGGATCTATTCGAACACTGAAGCTTTCTTT CASSPGRGRIYSNTEAFF NA TRBJ1-1 NA 18 TRBV27
TGTGCTAGTGGTTCGGGTATGAGCGGGAGGAATGAGCAGTTCTTC CASGSGMSGRNEQFF TRBD2 TRBJ2-1 NA 15 TRBV12-5
TGTGCCAGCAGCTCTAACTCCGGGGACTCGTCTAATTCACCCCTCCACTTT CASSSNSGDSSNSPLHF NA TRBJ1-6 NA 17 TRBV21-1
TGTGCCTGGAGTGAAACGACAGGTTCTATAGGCTACACCTTC CAWSETTGSIGYTF NA TRBJ1-2 NA 14 TRBV30
TGTGCCAGCAGCCTCGTAGGGGACACTGAAGCTTTCTTT CASSLVGDTEAFF NA TRBJ1-1 NA 13 TRBV11-3
TGTGCCAGCAGCTTATATAGCACAGATACGCAGTATTTT CASSLYSTDTQYF NA TRBJ2-3 NA 13 TRBV7-3
TGTGCCAGCAGTCCTAGCGGGGTTGAGACCCAGTACTTC CASSPSGVETQYF TRBD2 TRBJ2-5 NA 13 TRBV6-6
TGTGCCAGCAGCTCGGGACAGAACTATGGCTACACCTTC CASSSGQNYGYTF TRBD1 TRBJ1-2 NA 13 TRBV11-2
TGTGCCAGCAGTCCCCAACAGGGGTACTACGAGCAGTACTTC CASSPQQGYYEQYF TRBD1 TRBJ2-7 NA 14 TRBV27
TGTGCCTGGAGTGTCACAGGGGGTGAGCAGTTCTTC CAWSVTGGEQFF TRBD1 TRBJ2-1 NA 12 TRBV30
TGTGCCAGCAGCCAAGAAATTTGGGACACTGAAGCTTTCTTT CASSQEIWDTEAFF NA TRBJ1-1 NA 14 TRBV14
TGTGCCAGTACCCGGACAGGGGAAGTTAGCAATCAGCCCCAGCATTTT CASTRTGEVSNQPQHF TRBD1 TRBJ1-5 medium-sized 16 TRBV19
TGTGCCAGCAGTTTATGGGGACAGGGATACAATCAGCCCCAGCATTTT CASSLWGQGYNQPQHF TRBD1 TRBJ1-5 NA 16 TRBV27
TGCGCCAGCAGCTTGGAACCAAGTTATAGCAATCAGCCCCAGCATTTT CASSLEPSYSNQPQHF NA TRBJ1-5 NA 16 TRBV5-1
TGTGCCAGTAGTGAACAGATCATCTATGGCTACACCTTC CASSEQIIYGYTF NA TRBJ1-2 NA 13 TRBV19